This TCR beta chain was identified during a study of OX40 agonist ivuxolimab in advanced cancers. Looking at the study overall: The patients got ivuxolimab, which is an agonistic anti-OX40 (CD134) antibody. Partial responses were recorded for three patients, including one with hepatocellular carcinoma and two with cutaneous melanoma.

Germline-derived CDR1 and CDR2 are SGDLS and YYNGEE. The ends lost 2 bases at V and 0 bases at J; junction bases unmatched: 3. The CDR3 consists of 15 residues. Profiled with immunoSEQ multiplex PCR; TCRdb holds only in-frame clones, not every one. The table has tens of thousands of clones, roughly 90% seen once; the top ten hold more than 0.65%. Sequenced here: CD4+ or CD8+ T cells sorted from blood, sampled in a trial of the OX40 agonist ivuxolimab. This clonotype originated in an adult with an advanced solid tumor such as melanoma, head and neck, liver or kidney cancer. The rearrangement links TRBV9 to TRBJ2-7; TRBD2 matches at 9 bases. Written as DNA, the CDR3 is TGTGCCAGCAGCGTGGGCGGGAGGGCCTCCTACGAGCAGTACTTC. Protein product: CASSVGGRASYEQYF.